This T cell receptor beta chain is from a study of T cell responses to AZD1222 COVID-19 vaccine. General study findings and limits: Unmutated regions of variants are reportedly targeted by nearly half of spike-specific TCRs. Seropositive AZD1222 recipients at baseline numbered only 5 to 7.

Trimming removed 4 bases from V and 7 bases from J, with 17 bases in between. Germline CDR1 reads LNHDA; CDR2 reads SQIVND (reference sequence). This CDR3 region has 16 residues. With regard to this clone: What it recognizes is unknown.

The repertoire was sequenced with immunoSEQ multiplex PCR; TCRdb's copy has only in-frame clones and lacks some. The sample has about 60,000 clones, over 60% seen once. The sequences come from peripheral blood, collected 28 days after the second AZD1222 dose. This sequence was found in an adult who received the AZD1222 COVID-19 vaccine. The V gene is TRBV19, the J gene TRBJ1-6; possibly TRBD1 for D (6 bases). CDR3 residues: CASSTSGAGQNSPLHF. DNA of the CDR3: TGTGCCAGTAGTACCTCAGGGGCCGGGCAGAATTCACCCCTCCACTTT.